A selection of T cell receptor beta chains follows, all from one sample in a study of T cell changes during pregnancy in multiple sclerosis. Assay used: immunoSEQ multiplex PCR; TCRdb lists only in-frame clones, some missing. The repertoire has roughly 84,000 clones, around 95% of them found once; the top ten carry more than 1.1%. The source material was peripheral blood, sampled in the third trimester of pregnancy. These receptor sequences come from a female donor in good health, enrolled as a control in a pregnancy study. Each CDR3 is given with its conserved first and last residue. D genes are given only for firm matches. The size entry is marked missing in some rows and otherwise reads once, few, many or a size class.

TRBJ1-3,-,TRBD1,TRBV10-3,CATGTGSYTIYF,TGTGCCACCGGGACAGGGTCGTACACCATATATTTT
TRBJ2-2,-,TRBD1,TRBV6-1,CASTPGQGTGELFF,TGTGCCAGCACCCCGGGACAGGGCACCGGGGAGCTGTTTTTT
TRBJ2-1,-,-,TRBV25-1,CASSVGLVEGVSYNEQFF,TGTGCCAGCAGTGTAGGCCTAGTTGAGGGAGTGTCCTACAATGAGCAGTTCTTC
TRBJ1-1,-,TRBD1,TRBV27,CASTSTGLLTEAFF,TGTGCCAGCACTTCGACAGGGCTACTCACTGAAGCTTTCTTT
TRBJ2-7,-,-,TRBV29-1,CSVEGTLYEQYF,TGCAGCGTTGAAGGGACACTATACGAGCAGTACTTC
TRBJ2-1,-,-,TRBV27,CASDTLPLSYNEQFF,TGTGCCAGCGACACTCTTCCCCTTTCCTACAATGAGCAGTTCTTC
TRBJ2-1,-,TRBD2,TRBV5-4,CASSLRSSGYNEQFF,TGTGCCAGCAGCTTGAGGTCTAGCGGATACAATGAGCAGTTCTTC
TRBJ1-1,-,-,TRBV15,CATSRAAEAFF,TGTGCCACCAGCAGGGCAGCTGAAGCTTTCTTT
TRBJ1-1,-,-,TRBV28,CASSPPGELLGNTEAFF,TGTGCCAGCAGCCCCCCAGGGGAACTCTTGGGGAACACTGAAGCTTTCTTT
TRBJ2-1,-,TRBD2,TRBV4-1,CASSQEVLKREGRNNEQFF,TGCGCCAGCAGCCAAGAGGTGCTTAAGCGGGAGGGTCGAAACAATGAGCAGTTCTTC
TRBJ2-7,-,-,TRBV23-1,CASSPPVGRGRGVPLSYEQYF,TGCGCCAGCAGTCCGCCGGTCGGGAGGGGGCGAGGGGTCCCCCTTAGCTACGAGCAGTACTTC
TRBJ2-2,-,TRBD1,TRBV19,CASSNRGSNTGELFF,TGTGCCAGTAGCAACAGGGGCTCAAACACCGGGGAGCTGTTTTTT
TRBJ2-4,-,TRBD1,TRBV5-6,CASSFEAGGAKNIQYF,TGTGCCAGCAGCTTTGAGGCAGGGGGAGCCAAAAACATTCAGTACTTC
TRBJ1-1,-,-,TRBV29-1,CSVANGGTEAFF,TGCAGCGTCGCCAACGGGGGGACTGAAGCTTTCTTT
TRBJ1-5,-,TRBD1,TRBV7-8,CASSPTTGIPPQHF,TGTGCCAGCAGCCCCACGACAGGGATCCCGCCCCAGCATTTT
TRBJ2-7,once,-,TRBV19,CASSLTAISGTYEQYF,TGTGCCAGTAGCTTGACGGCCATCTCGGGGACCTACGAGCAGTACTTC
TRBJ1-5,few,TRBD1,TRBV28,CASSLQGASQPQHF,TGTGCCAGCAGCCTACAGGGGGCAAGCCAGCCCCAGCATTTT
TRBJ2-1,-,TRBD2,TRBV4-1,CASSHKHGTSGDNEQFF,TGCGCCAGCAGCCATAAGCATGGGACTAGCGGAGATAATGAGCAGTTCTTC
TRBJ1-5,-,TRBD1,TRBV2,CASRGTGGQPQHF,TGTGCCAGCAGGGGGACAGGCGGTCAGCCCCAGCATTTT
TRBJ2-1,-,-,TRBV5-6,CASSFRGRRNEQFF,TGTGCCAGCAGCTTCCGGGGGAGGCGTAATGAGCAGTTCTTC
TRBJ2-1,-,TRBD2,TRBV29-1,CSVDPTGLPYNEQFF,TGCAGCGTTGACCCTACGGGACTACCTTACAATGAGCAGTTCTTC
TRBJ2-7,-,TRBD1,TRBV5-5,CASSFQGAMDEQYF,TGTGCCAGCAGCTTTCAGGGGGCTATGGACGAGCAGTACTTC
TRBJ1-1,-,TRBD1,TRBV7-9,CASSSQGDSEAFF,TGTGCCAGCAGCTCACAGGGGGATTCTGAAGCTTTCTTT
TRBJ2-1,-,TRBD2,TRBV9,CASSLRTSVRGQSYNEQFF,TGTGCCAGCAGCTTGCGGACTAGCGTGAGGGGGCAATCCTACAATGAGCAGTTCTTC
TRBJ2-1,-,TRBD2,TRBV2,CASEAGGPLNEQFF,TGTGCCAGTGAAGCGGGAGGGCCTTTAAATGAGCAGTTCTTC
TRBJ2-2,once,-,TRBV14,CASSLGGALKELFF,TGTGCCAGCAGCTTAGGAGGGGCGCTAAAGGAGCTGTTTTTT
TRBJ2-1,once,-,TRBV9,CASSVSRRRDFYNEQFF,TGTGCCAGCAGCGTCAGTAGACGACGGGACTTCTACAATGAGCAGTTCTTC
TRBJ1-3,-,TRBD1,TRBV5-4,CATTGQTGNTIYF,TGTGCCACCACGGGACAGACTGGAAACACCATATATTTT
TRBJ2-1,-,-,TRBV19,CASSVRDNYNEQFF,TGTGCCAGTAGTGTCCGGGACAACTACAATGAGCAGTTCTTC
TRBJ2-3,-,TRBD2,TRBV6-1,CASSGSSGRGSDTQYF,TGTGCCAGCAGTGGTTCAAGCGGGAGGGGGTCAGATACGCAGTATTTT
TRBJ2-7,-,-,TRBV10-3,CAISGNTGDYEQYF,TGTGCCATCAGTGGTAACACAGGTGACTACGAGCAGTACTTC
TRBJ2-5,-,TRBD1,TRBV28,CASSLSRGLETQYF,TGTGCCAGCAGTTTGTCGAGGGGGCTCGAGACCCAGTACTTC
TRBJ2-7,-,-,TRBV5-1,CASSSGTLYEQYF,TGCGCCAGCAGCTCCGGGACATTGTACGAGCAGTACTTC
TRBJ2-1,-,-,TRBV19,CASSERGGSYNEQFF,TGTGCCAGTAGCGAACGGGGAGGCTCCTACAATGAGCAGTTCTTC
TRBJ1-5,few,-,TRBV2,CASSGEGSQPQHF,TGTGCCAGCAGTGGGGAGGGGAGTCAGCCCCAGCATTTT
TRBJ2-3,-,-,TRBV4-2,CASSHSSGEGTDTQYF,TGTGCCAGCAGCCACTCTTCGGGGGAGGGCACAGATACGCAGTATTTT
TRBJ1-5,few,-,TRBV6-6,CASSYPDQPQHF,TGTGCCAGCAGTTACCCAGATCAGCCCCAGCATTTT
TRBJ2-1,-,TRBD2,TRBV13,CASSPGLAGGLGGYNEQFF,TGTGCCAGCAGCCCGGGACTAGCGGGAGGGCTTGGGGGGTACAATGAGCAGTTCTTC
TRBJ2-7,-,TRBD2,TRBV28,CASSVLAGGDEQYF,TGTGCCAGCAGTGTACTAGCGGGAGGGGACGAGCAGTACTTC
TRBJ2-7,-,-,TRBV4-1,CASSPTPSYEQYF,TGCGCCAGCAGTCCAACGCCCAGCTACGAGCAGTACTTC